This T cell receptor beta chain was retrieved from a study of blood T cell repertoires in COVID-19. About the study: The origin of the acute and convalescent COVID-19 samples was the United States, Italy and Spain. Sources were T cells, B-cell-depleted T cells, or PBMCs; the material itself was cDNA or gDNA.

Under the authors' procedure: Amplification of reference gene primers provided the estimated nucleated cell counts. The assay was immunoSEQ multiplex PCR, and TCRdb's table has in-frame clones only and misses some. That table furnishes V, J and clone size, whereas the DNA furnished D and trimming. The sample yields about 47,000 clones, around 90% seen once. The CDR3 is 16 amino acids. The germline V gene encodes CDR1 LGHDT and CDR2 YNNKEL (reference sequence). V dropped 0 bases and J dropped 8 bases, with 16 bases sitting between them. Sample: peripheral blood. The receptor was derived from a man between 65 and 85 years old with active COVID-19. The chain links TRBV3-1 (or the pseudogene TRBV3-2) to TRBJ1-4; D gene uncertain. The CDR3 DNA reads as TGTGCCAGCAGCCAAGATTGGTCTCGATCGGGGGAAAAACTGTTTTTT. Protein sequence: CASSQDWSRSGEKLFF.